This T cell receptor beta chain was obtained from a study of response to subunit inactivated influenza vaccine (dated by TCRdb to between 2017 and 2018). Broadly, across the study: Deep quantitative T cell receptor repertoire profiling was used in the study to track responses to a trivalent subunit inactivated influenza vaccine. What the research found in general, with its limitations: The authors suggested that each seasonal influenza vaccination may recruit only a limited number of new T cells.

Worth noting for this clonotype: The antigen this receptor binds is unknown. No quality values exist for individual bases; no much larger clone is one base distant.

The method was RT-PCR. Sequencing used an Illumina HiSeq 2500. Clones were called with MiXCR by TCRdb after fastp trimmed the public reads at Q25, and only in-frame beta chains were retained. Every entry covers one CDR3 protein and lists the most common genes and DNA from its rows. The sample table contains about 540,000 distinct CDR3 sequences; only one count was recorded for around a quarter of them. The top ten clonotypes cover approximately 3% of the sample. The germline V gene supplies CDR1 KGHDR and CDR2 SFDVKD. V is trimmed back by 2 bases and J by 8 bases, and the junction contains 6 bases that no gene match accounts for. The CDR3 contains 16 residues, cysteine and phenylalanine counted. CDR3 DNA only is kept here, 48 bases in frame from base 1. The data were also submitted as part of a second study, on T cells expressing NK-cell markers. Per the second study: TCR beta cDNA libraries were prepared using 5'RACE template switching, which introduced a universal primer site and unique molecular identifiers. TCR beta-chain repertoires were profiled in sorted CD3+CD56+NKG2C+, CD3+CD56+NKG2C- and CD3+CD56-NKG2C+ T-cell subsets from eight donors. Among the eight sequenced donors, seven were HCMV-seropositive and one was HCMV-seronegative. In several experiments an anti-gammadeltaTCR antibody was added to restrict sorting to alphabetaTCR-expressing T cells. For about 6 donors, the dominant CD3+CD56+NKG2C+ clonotypes were among the top 10 CD8+ clonotypes and accounted for about 1.0-8% of CD8+ T cells. Those dominant clonotypes were again the most abundant among CD3+CD56-NKG2C+ cells in four donors, at roughly 25-65%. Whether the expanded NKG2C-expressing T cell clones were specific for HCMV antigens was left unclear. The eight sequenced donors were randomly selected healthy volunteers, three men and five women. To determine HCMV serostatus, a commercial ELISA kit was used to detect HCMV-specific IgG in serum. Peripheral blood mononuclear cells were isolated from blood by Ficoll density gradient centrifugation. CD4+ and CD8+ T cells were isolated from PBMC by magnetic immunoseparation with Miltenyi isolation kits. Synthesis of cDNA was primed from the TCR beta constant segment and was followed by two consecutive PCR amplification steps. Sequencing of the libraries produced 2 x 150 bp reads on Illumina HiSeq 2000/2500, MiSeq or NextSeq. MIGEC was used to demultiplex reads and group the reads by UMI, and MiTCR was used to assemble and quantify clonotypes. Only TCR cDNA sequences supported by at least two reads were kept to exclude erroneous sequences. Downstream repertoire analysis used the tcR package, and clonotypes were matched across fractions by CDR3 nucleotide sequence plus V segment. Antigen specificity was annotated against VDJdb with VDJmatch, allowing one amino acid substitution in CDR3.

In this chain, TRBV24-1 is recombined with TRBJ2-1; 12 middle bases align to TRBD2. This specimen consisted of CD4+ T cells sorted from PBMCs, obtained roughly 12 days after vaccination. The sequence was collected from a middle-aged man who received an inactivated influenza vaccine. Donor details come from another sample of the same person, matched by shared clones. The nucleotide sequence is given as TGTGCCACCAGTGATTCCCCTAGCGGGAGGGTCGATGAGCAGTTCTTC. It specifies CATSDSPSGRVDEQFF.